What follows describes a single TCR beta chain. What it binds is not known. The PCR contained 60 Vbeta and 13 Jbeta primers. This table comes from immunoSEQ multiplex PCR, and its TCRdb copy is limited to in-frame clones, with some not included. The table includes some 180,000 clones, under 85% detected once. Trimming cost V 5 bases and J 10 bases; bases outside gene matches: 9. The CDR3 contains 14 residues. Germline CDR1 and CDR2: SEHNR and FQNEAQ (reference sequence). The data stem from a study of cytomegalovirus exposure and HLA in healthy donors. Study results and caveats: CMV serostatus alone was available as immune exposure information.

The sequence was obtained from a male donor in good health and CMV-seronegative. What was sequenced was PBMCs. The chain has TRBV7-9 and TRBJ1-3, with 9 bases matching TRBD1. Here the CDR3 reads CASSPRDREGTIYF. CDR3 DNA sequence: TGTGCCAGCAGCCCCCGGGACAGGGAAGGGACCATATATTTT.